This is a list of T cell receptor beta chains from one sample in a study of shared clonotypes between healthy human individuals. Generated by immunoSEQ multiplex PCR, the TCRdb table keeps only in-frame clones and is missing some. Altogether roughly 300,000 clones are present, 73% being singletons, with the ten largest covering 8% to 13%. The specimen sequenced was memory CD4+ T cells sorted from blood. The source is a man between 25 and 39 years old in good health. The CDR3 runs from the conserved cysteine through the conserved F or W. The order of the fields is clone size, D gene, V gene, J gene, CDR3 protein, CDR3 DNA. The D gene is left open where the match is weak. Size is omitted from some rows. Given values are once, few, many or a class for expanded clones.

>many|-|TRBV4-1|TRBJ2-7
CASSPKFLSGSYEQYF
TGCGCCAGCAGCCCAAAATTTCTGTCGGGGTCCTACGAGCAGTACTTC
>-|-|TRBV6-5|TRBJ2-7
CASSYLPQGIYEQYF
TGTGCCAGCAGTTATCTGCCTCAGGGGATCTACGAGCAGTACTTC
>-|-|TRBV18|TRBJ1-5
CASSPDSNQPQHF
TGTGCCAGCTCACCCGACAGCAATCAGCCCCAGCATTTT
>once|-|TRBV2|TRBJ2-1
CASSIMDEQFF
TGTGCCAGCAGTATAATGGATGAGCAGTTCTTC
>-|-|TRBV7-9|TRBJ1-2
CASSPGWGVDYGYTF
TGTGCCAGCAGCCCAGGTTGGGGTGTCGACTATGGCTACACCTTC
>few|TRBD2|TRBV11-2|TRBJ2-3
CASSPGTSGRRGTDTQYF
TGTGCCAGCAGCCCAGGGACTAGCGGGAGGCGGGGCACAGATACGCAGTATTTT
>-|TRBD1|TRBV5-6|TRBJ2-7
CASSLETGTGPAEQYF
TGTGCCAGCAGCTTGGAAACCGGGACAGGGCCCGCGGAGCAGTACTTC
>once|-|TRBV5-5|TRBJ2-2
CASSFRLLGAGGELFF
TGTGCCAGCAGCTTCCGGCTACTGGGGGCGGGCGGGGAGCTGTTTTTT
>-|TRBD2|TRBV28|TRBJ2-7
CASSLPGVQLEREGPTQITYEQYF
TGTGCCAGCAGTCTACCGGGGGTTCAGCTAGAGCGGGAGGGCCCAACACAAATTACCTACGAGCAGTACTTC
>-|-|TRBV28|TRBJ2-7
CASSLASYEQYF
TGTGCCAGCAGTTTAGCCTCCTACGAGCAGTACTTC
>few|TRBD1|TRBV6-5|TRBJ1-1
CASSYSGQGARAFF
TGTGCCAGCAGTTACTCGGGACAGGGGGCGAGGGCTTTCTTT
>-|TRBD2|TRBV2|TRBJ2-3
CASSEEGGVTDTQYF
TGTGCCAGCAGTGAAGAGGGAGGGGTCACAGATACGCAGTATTTT
>few|-|TRBV11-2|TRBJ2-1
CASSLSTEQFF
TGTGCCAGCAGCTTATCTACTGAGCAGTTCTTC
>few|-|TRBV7-2|TRBJ1-4
CATKEGVEGKLFF
TGTGCCACAAAGGAAGGGGTAGAAGGAAAACTGTTTTTT
>-|TRBD1|TRBV5-1|TRBJ2-7
CASSLGPIVGTANYEQYF
TGCGCCAGCAGCTTGGGACCAATCGTGGGGACAGCTAACTACGAGCAGTACTTC
>-|TRBD1|TRBV2|TRBJ1-5
CASSAGQGGQPQHF
TGTGCCAGCAGTGCTGGTCAGGGGGGTCAGCCCCAGCATTTT